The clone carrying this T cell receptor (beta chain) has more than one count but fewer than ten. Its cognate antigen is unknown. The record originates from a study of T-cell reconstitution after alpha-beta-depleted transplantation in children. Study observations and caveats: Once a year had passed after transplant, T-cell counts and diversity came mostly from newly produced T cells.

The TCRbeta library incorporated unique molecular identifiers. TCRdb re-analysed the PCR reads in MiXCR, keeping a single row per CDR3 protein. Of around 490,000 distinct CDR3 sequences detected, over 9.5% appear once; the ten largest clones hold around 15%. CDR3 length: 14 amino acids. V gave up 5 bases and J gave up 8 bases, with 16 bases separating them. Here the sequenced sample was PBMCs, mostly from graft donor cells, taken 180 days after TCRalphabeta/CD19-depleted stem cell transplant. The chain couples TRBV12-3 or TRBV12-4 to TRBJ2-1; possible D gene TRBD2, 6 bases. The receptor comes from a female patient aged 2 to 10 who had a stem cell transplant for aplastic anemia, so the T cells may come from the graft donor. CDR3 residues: CASSPTRREDEQFF. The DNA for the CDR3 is TGTGCCAGCAGTCCGACACGCAGGGAGGATGAGCAGTTCTTC.